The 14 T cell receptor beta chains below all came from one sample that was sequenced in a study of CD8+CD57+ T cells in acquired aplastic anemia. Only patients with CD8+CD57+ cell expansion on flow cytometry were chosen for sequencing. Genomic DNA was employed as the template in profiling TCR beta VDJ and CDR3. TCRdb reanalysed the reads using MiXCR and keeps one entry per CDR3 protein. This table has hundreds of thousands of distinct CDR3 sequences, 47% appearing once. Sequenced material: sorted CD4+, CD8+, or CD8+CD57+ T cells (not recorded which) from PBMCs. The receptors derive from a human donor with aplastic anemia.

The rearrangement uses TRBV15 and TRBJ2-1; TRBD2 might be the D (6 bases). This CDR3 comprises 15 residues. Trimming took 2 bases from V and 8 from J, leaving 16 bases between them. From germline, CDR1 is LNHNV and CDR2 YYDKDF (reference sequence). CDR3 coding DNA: TGTGCCACCAGCAGATTAGCGGAGAGACAATATGAGCAGTTCTTC. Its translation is CATSRLAERQYEQFF.

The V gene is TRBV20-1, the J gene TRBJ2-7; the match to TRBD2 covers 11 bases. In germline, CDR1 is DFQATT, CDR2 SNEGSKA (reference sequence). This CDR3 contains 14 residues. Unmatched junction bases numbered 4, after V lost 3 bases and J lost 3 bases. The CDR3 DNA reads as TGCAGTGCTAGTAGCGGGAGGGCTTACTACGAGCAGTACTTC. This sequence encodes CSASSGRAYYEQYF.

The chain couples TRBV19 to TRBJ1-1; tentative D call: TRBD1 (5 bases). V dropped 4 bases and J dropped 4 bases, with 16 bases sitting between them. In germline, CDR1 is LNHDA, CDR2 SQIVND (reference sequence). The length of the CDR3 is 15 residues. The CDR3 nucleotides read TGTGCCAGTAGTAAAGCAGGGATGAGGGGCACTGAAGCTTTCTTT. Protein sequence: CASSKAGMRGTEAFF.

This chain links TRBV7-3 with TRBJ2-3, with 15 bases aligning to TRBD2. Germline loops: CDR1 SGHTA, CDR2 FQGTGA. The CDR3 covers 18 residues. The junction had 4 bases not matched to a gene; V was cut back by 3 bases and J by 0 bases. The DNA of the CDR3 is TGTGCCAGCAGCTTGGGACTAGCGGGGGGCCTCAGCACAGATACGCAGTATTTT. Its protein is CASSLGLAGGLSTDTQYF.

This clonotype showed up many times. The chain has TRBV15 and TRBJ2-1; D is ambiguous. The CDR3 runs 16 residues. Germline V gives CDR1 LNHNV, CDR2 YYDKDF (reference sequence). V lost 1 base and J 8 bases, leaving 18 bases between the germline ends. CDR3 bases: TGTGCCACCAGCAGAGGTGAGGCGTACGTTAGGGATGAGCAGTTCTTC. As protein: CATSRGEAYVRDEQFF.

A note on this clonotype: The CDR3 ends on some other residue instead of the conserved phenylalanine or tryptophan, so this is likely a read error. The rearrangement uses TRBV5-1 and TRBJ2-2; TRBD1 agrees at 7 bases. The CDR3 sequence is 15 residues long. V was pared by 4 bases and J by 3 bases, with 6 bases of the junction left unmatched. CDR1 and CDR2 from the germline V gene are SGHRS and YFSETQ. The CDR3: CASSPGQLDTGELFS. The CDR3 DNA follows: TGCGCCAGCAGCCCGGGACAGCTAGACACCGGGGAGCTGTTTTCT.

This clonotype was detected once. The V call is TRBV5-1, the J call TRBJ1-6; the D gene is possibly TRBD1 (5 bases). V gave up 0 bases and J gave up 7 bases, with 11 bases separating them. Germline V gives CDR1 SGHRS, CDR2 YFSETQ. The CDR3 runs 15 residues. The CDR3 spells CASSLGGGENSPLHF. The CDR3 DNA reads TGCGCCAGCAGCTTGGGTGGGGGGGAAAATTCACCCCTCCACTTT.

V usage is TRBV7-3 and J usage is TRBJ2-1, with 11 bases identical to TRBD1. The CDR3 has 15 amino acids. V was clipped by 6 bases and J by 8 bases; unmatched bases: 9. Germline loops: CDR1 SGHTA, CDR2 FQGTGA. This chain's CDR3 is CASSTDRGLVDEQFF. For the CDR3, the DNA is TGTGCCAGCAGTACGGACAGGGGGCTCGTAGATGAGCAGTTCTTC. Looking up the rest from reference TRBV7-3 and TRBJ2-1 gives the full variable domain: GAGVSQTPSNKVTEKGKYVELRCDPISGHTALYWYRQSLGQGPEFLIYFQGTGAADDSGLPNDRFFAVRPEGSVSTLKIQRTERGDSAVYLCASSTDRGLVDEQFFGPGTRLTVL.

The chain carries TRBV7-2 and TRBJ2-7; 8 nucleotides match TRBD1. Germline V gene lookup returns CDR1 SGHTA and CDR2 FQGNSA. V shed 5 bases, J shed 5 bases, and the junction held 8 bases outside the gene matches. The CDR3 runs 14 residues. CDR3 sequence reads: CASSPRTGYDEQYF. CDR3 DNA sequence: TGTGCCAGCAGCCCGAGGACAGGGTACGACGAGCAGTACTTC.

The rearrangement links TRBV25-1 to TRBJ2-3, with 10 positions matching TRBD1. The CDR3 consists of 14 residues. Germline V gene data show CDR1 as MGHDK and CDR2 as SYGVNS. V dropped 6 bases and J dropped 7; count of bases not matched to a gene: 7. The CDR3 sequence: CASSEGDRGNTQYF. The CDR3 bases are TGTGCCAGCAGCGAGGGGGACAGGGGTAATACGCAGTATTTT.

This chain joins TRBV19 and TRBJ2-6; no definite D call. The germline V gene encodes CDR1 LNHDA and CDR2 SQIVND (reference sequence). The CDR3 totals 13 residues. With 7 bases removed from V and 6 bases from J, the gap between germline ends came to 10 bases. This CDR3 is CASNPGSANVLTF. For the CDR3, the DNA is TGTGCCAGTAACCCGGGCTCGGCCAACGTCCTGACTTTC. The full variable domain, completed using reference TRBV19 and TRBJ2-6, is DGGITQSPKYLFRKEGQNVTLSCEQNLNHDAMYWYRQDPGQGLRLIYYSQIVNDFQKGDIAEGYSVSREKKESFPLTVTSAQKNPTAFYLCASNPGSANVLTFGAGSRLTVL.

CDR3 nucleotide sequence: TGCAGTGCTAGCCAGGGCAACTATGGCTACACCTTC. This translates into CSASQGNYGYTF. The J gene is TRBJ1-2, the V gene TRBV20-1; perhaps TRBD1 as D (5 bases). The V and J ends lost 3 bases and 2 bases respectively, with 7 bases between them. Germline V gene lookup returns CDR1 DFQATT and CDR2 SNEGSKA (reference sequence). The CDR3 length is 12 residues.

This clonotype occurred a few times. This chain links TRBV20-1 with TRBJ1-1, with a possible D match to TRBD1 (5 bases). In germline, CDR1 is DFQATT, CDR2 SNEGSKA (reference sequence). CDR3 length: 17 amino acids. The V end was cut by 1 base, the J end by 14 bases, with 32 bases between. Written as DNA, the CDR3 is TGCAGTGCTAGAGTGGGGGGGAGGAGAGACATGAACACTGGAGCCTTCTTT. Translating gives CSARVGGRRDMNTGAFF.

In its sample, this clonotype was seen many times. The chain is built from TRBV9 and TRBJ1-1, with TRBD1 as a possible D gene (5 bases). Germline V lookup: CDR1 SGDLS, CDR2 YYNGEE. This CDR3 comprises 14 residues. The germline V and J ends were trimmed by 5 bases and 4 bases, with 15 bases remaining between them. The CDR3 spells CASSLTLGGTEAFF. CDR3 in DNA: TGTGCCAGCAGTCTTACTTTGGGGGGCACTGAAGCTTTCTTT.